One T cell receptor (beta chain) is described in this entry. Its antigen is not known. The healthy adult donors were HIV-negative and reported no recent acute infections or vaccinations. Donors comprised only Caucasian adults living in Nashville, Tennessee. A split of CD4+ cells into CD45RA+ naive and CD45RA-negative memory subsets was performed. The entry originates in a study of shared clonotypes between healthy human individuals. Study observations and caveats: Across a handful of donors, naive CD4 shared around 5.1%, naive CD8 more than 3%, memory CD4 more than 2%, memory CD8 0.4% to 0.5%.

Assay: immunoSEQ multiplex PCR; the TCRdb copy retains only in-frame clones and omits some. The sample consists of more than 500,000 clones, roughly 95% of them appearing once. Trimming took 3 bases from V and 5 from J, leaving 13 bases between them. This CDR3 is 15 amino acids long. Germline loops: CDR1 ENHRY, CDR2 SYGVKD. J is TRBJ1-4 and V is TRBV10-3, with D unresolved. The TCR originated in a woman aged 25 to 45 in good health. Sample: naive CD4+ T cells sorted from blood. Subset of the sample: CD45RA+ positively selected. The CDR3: CAISEEQPGNEKLFF. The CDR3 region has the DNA TGTGCCATCAGTGAAGAACAACCCGGGAATGAAAAACTGTTTTTT.